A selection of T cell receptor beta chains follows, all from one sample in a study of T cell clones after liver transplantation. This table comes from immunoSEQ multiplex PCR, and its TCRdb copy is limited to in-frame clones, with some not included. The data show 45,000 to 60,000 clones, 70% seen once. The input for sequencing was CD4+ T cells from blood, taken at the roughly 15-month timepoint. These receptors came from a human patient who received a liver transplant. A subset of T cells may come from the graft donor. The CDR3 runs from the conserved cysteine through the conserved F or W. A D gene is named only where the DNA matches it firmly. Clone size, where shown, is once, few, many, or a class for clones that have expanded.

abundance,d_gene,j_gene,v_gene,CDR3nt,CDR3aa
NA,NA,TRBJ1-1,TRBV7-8,TGTGCCAGCAGCTTAGTACCACCTACTGAAGCTTTCTTT,CASSLVPPTEAFF
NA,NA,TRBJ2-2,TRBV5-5,TGTGCCAGCAGCTCTCCTACTAGAGCCGCCGGGGAGCTGTTTTTT,CASSSPTRAAGELFF
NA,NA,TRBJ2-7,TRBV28,TGTGCCAGCAGTTTTACGGTCCCCTACGAGCAGTACTTC,CASSFTVPYEQYF
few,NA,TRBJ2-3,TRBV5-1,TGCGCCAGCAGCTTGGCCCCGGGAGCTAGCACAGATACGCAGTATTTT,CASSLAPGASTDTQYF
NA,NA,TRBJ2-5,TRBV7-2,TGTGCCAGCAGCTTTCCGGGGGTAGAGACCCAGTACTTC,CASSFPGVETQYF
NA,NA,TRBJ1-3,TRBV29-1,TGCAGCTCAGGATTTGGGGACACCATATATTTT,CSSGFGDTIYF
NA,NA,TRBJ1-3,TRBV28,TGTGCCAGCAGTGACTCTGCTGGAAACACCATATATTTT,CASSDSAGNTIYF
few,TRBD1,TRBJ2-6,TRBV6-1,TGTGCCAGCAGTGCCAATACAGGGGGCACTGGGGCCAACGTCCTGACTTTC,CASSANTGGTGANVLTF
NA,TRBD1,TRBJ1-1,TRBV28,TGTGCCAGCAGTTCACCGGGGACAGGGGAGAACACTGAAGCTTTCTTT,CASSSPGTGENTEAFF
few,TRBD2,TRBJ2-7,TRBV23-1,TGCGCCAGCAGTCTTATGTCTAGCGGCCTGAAGGAGCAGTACTTC,CASSLMSSGLKEQYF
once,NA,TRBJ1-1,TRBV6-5,TGTGCCAGCAGTTACGAGGAGGGCGGCGGCACTGAAGCTTTCTTT,CASSYEEGGGTEAFF
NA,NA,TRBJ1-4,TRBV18,TGTGCCAGCTCAGTCGGGACAAATCTTAATGAAAAACTGTTTTTT,CASSVGTNLNEKLFF
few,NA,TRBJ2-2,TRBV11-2,TGTGCCAGCACCTTCCAGATCACCGGGGAGCTGTTTTTT,CASTFQITGELFF
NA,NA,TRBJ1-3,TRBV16,TGTGCCAGCAGCCAAAGGGGAGATGGAAACACCATATATTTT,CASSQRGDGNTIYF
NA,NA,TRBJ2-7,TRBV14,TGTGCCAGCAGCCAATTGGGACAGCCTGGGAGGTACGAGCAGTACTTC,CASSQLGQPGRYEQYF
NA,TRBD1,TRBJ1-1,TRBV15,TGTGCCACCAGCAGAGGAGGGGGCAGCGGCGGCACTGAAGCTTTCTTT,CATSRGGGSGGTEAFF
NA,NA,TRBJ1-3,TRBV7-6,TGTGCCAGCAGCTCAAACATCGGGGGTGGAAACACCATATATTTT,CASSSNIGGGNTIYF
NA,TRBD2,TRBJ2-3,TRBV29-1,TGCAGCGTTGTAGCGGGGGGCACAGATACGCAGTATTTT,CSVVAGGTDTQYF